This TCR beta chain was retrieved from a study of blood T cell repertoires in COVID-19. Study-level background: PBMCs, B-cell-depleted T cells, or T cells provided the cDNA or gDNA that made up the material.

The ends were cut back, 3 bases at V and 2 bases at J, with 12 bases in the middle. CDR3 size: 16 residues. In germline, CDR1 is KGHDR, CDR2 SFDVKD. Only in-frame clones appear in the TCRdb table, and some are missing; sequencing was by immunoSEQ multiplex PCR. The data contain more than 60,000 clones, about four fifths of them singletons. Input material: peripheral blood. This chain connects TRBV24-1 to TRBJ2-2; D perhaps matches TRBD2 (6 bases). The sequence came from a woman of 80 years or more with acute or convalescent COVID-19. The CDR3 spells CATSDGTVPNTGELFF. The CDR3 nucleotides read TGTGCCACCAGTGATGGGACTGTGCCTAACACCGGGGAGCTGTTTTTT.